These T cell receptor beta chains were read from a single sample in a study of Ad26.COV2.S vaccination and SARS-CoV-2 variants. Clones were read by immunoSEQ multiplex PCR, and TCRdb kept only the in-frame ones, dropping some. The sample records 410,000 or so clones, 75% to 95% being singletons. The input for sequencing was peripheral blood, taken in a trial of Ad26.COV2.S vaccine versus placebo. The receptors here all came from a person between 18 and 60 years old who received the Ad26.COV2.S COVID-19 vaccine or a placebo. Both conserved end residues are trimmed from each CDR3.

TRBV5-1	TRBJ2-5	ASSLLLNQETQY
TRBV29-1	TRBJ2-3	SVGDRGLGDTQY
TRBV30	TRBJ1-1	AWSRGAPVAEAF
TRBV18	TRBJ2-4	ASSPWTSGSGAKNIQY
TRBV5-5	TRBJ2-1	ASSVRVPGLGDHEQF
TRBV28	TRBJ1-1	ASSLDGQTEAF
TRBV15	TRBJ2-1	ATSRSRDTYEQF
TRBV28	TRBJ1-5	ASSRPGDRDNQPQH
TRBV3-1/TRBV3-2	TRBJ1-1	ASSLGTGGAEAF
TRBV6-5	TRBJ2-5	ASSYGLAGETQY
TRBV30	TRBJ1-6	AWEQGFNSPLH
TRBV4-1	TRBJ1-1	ASSQGRGTGNTEAF
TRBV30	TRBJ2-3	ATEREGRDTQY
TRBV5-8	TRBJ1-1	ASSLGGPNTEAF
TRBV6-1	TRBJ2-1	ASSEGGGGRNEQF
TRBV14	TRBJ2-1	ASSQVGTGLYNEQF
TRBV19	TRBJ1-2	ASSLRTGVGYT
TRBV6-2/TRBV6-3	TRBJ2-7	ASSYPILRAAGTNYEQY
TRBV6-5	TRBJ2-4	ASSYFPTGGKNIQY
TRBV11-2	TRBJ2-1	ASSEGLAYNEQF
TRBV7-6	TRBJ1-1	ASSGRDRGEAF
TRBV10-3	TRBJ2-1	AISEWAGQGLDEQF
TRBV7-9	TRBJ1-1	ASSLAAGTGGWIGTEAF
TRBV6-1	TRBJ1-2	ASSEAVTASYGYT
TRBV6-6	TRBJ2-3	ASIGGDTQY
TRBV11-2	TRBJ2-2	ASSLVSRANTGELF
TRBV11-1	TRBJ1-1	ASSLAQGGLNTEAF
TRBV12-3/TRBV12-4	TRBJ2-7	ASSLNDEQY
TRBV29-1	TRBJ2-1	SVRLYDEQF
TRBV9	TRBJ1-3	ASSVVEGGGGNTIY
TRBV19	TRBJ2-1	ASSSDREAYNEQF
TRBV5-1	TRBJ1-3	ASLSKSSGNTIY
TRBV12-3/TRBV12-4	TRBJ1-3	ASSLWDTIY
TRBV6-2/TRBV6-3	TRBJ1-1	ASSYSSREGNTEAF
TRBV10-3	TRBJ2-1	AISGIGTKRELNEQF
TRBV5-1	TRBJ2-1	ASSFGLAGVHNEQF
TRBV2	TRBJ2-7	ASRPGQSSYEQY
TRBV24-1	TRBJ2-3	ATSDSGQTDTQY
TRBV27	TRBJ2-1	ASSLFRYHNEQF
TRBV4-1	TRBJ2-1	ASSLRLAGGPLNEQF
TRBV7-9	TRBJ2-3	ASPNRGQSTDTQY
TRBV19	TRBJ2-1	ASSIGREQF
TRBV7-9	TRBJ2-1	ASSLTPLMNEQF
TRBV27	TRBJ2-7	ASSFGQSYEQY
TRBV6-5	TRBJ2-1	ASSIGQLRYNEQF
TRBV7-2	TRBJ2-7	ASRPGRLSSYEQY
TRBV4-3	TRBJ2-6	ASSQADSPSGANVLT
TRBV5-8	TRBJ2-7	ASSSPRGYEQY
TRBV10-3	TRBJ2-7	AASGMAYEQY
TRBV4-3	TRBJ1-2	ASSQETGTHYGYT
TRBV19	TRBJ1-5	ASSIDAGSNQPQH
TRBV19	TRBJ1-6	ASSRTGTGGSPLH
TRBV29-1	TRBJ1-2	SVFYGTPNYGYT
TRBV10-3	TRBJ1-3	AISESARDLLSGNTIY
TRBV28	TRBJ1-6	ASAGYVGDSPLH
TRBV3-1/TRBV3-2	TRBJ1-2	ASSQGAGLNYGYT
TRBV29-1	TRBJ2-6	SVVVAGANVLT
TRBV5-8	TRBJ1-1	ASSSGTTGVGDTEAF